This T cell receptor (beta chain) was captured by sequencing in a study of regulatory T cells in long-lasting Graves disease. Building the TCR beta libraries relied on iRepertoire HTBI primers, and CDR3 regions underwent Arm-PCR. TCRdb itself ran the multiplex PCR reads through MiXCR, one entry per CDR3 protein. In the table there are some 420,000 distinct CDR3 sequences, approximately 23% of which are singletons. Time point indicated: persistent/refractory GD, antithyroid drugs over 5 years with positive TRAb. PBMC RNA was the source of the TCR library. The clonotype was recovered from a female donor with Graves disease. Sample: peripheral blood mononuclear cells (PBMCs), taken when the disease was refractory, from a patient treated with antithyroid drugs.

CDR3 nucleotides: TGTGCCAGCAGTTTCGACGGGCAGTACTTC. This gives the protein CASSFDGQYF. The chain links TRBV27 to TRBJ2-7; D is unresolved. Germline-derived CDR1 and CDR2 are MNHEY and SMNVEV (reference sequence). This CDR3 spans 10 amino acids. Trimming shortened V by 3 bases and J by 9 bases, and 6 bases separated the two germline ends.